Detailed here is one TCR beta chain. The method was immunoSEQ multiplex PCR; TCRdb's version includes in-frame clones alone and lacks a portion of them. Of approximately 76,000 clones listed, 86% are singletons. This entry is derived from a study of blood T cell repertoires in COVID-19. Germline CDR1 SNHLY, CDR2 FYNNEI. The CDR3 consists of 14 residues. V was clipped by 3 bases and J by 5 bases; unmatched bases: 4. The gene calls are TRBV2 and TRBJ2-5; 9 bases align to TRBD2. This receptor was identified in a woman aged 60-75 years with acute or convalescent COVID-19. The sequencing sample was made of peripheral blood. For the CDR3, the DNA is TGTGCCAGCAGTGATACGCGGGGGGGTGAGACCCAGTACTTC. Translation: CASSDTRGGETQYF.